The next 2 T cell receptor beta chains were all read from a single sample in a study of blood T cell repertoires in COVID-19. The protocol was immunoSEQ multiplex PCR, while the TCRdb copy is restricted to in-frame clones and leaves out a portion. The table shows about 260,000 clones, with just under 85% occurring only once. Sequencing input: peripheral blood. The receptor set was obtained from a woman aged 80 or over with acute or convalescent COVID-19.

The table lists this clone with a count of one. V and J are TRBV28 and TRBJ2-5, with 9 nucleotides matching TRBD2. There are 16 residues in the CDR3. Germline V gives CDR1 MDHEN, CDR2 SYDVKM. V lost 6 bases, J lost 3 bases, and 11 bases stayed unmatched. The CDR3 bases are TGTGCCAGCAGCCCCCCCGCTAGCGGGGCTAAAGAGACCCAGTACTTC. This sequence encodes CASSPPASGAKETQYF. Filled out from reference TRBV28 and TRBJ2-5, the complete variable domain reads DVKVTQSSRYLVKRTGEKVFLECVQDMDHENMFWYRQDPGLGLRLIYFSYDVKMKEKGDIPEGYSVSREKKERFSLILESASTNQTSMYLCASSPPASGAKETQYFGPGTRLLVL.

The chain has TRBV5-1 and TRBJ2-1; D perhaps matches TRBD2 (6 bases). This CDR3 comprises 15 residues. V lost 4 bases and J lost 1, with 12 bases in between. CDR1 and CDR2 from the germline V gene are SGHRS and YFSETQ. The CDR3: CASSRTIGSYNEQFF. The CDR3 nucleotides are TGCGCCAGCAGCCGGACTATTGGGTCCTACAATGAGCAGTTCTTC.